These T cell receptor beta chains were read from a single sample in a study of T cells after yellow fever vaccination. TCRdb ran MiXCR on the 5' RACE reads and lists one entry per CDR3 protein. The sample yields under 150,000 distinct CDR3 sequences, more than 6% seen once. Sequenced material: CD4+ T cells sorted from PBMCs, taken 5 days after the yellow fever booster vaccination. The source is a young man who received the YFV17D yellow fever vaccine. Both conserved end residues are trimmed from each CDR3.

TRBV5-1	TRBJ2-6	ASSVAGTGSGANVLT
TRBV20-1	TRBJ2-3	SALWGETSSTDTQY
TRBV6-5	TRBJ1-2	ATKLGGDRAAYT
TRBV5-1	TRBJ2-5	ASSLILGETQY
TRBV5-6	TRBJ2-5	ASSSRGTYQETQY
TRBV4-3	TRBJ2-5	ASSQSPGQETQY
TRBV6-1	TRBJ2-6	ATGTGGSGANVLT
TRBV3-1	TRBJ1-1	ASSLLKGDTEAF
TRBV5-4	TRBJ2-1	ASSPDPASYNEQF
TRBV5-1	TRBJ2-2	ASSPSTSTGELF
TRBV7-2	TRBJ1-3	ASSLGWTGGNTIY
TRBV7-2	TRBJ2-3	ASSLAGLAGSVPQY
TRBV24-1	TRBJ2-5	ATRQTGSGETQY
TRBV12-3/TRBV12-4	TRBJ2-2	ASREAGELF
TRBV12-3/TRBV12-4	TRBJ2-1	ASCRDRVNNEQF
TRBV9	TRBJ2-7	ASSPRVSGKTYEQY
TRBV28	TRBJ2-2	AGTGQGNTGELF
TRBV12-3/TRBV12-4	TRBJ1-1	ASSNRGGGSYTEAF
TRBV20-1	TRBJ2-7	SASASGQGAGYEQY
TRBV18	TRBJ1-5	ASSPPNRGDSNQPQH
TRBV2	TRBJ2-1	ASSERTSGGEQF
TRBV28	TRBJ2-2	ASSHSGTGTGELF
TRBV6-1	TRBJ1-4	ASRLLQGRKLF
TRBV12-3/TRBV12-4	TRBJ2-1	ASSLSVTLNEQF
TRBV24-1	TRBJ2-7	ATSDYLAGGHEQY
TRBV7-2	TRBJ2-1	ASSLAPGGGYNEQF
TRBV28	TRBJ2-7	LSQGLLGEQY
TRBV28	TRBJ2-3	ASSGTSWSDTQY
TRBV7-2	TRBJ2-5	ASSLAQGSGQETQY
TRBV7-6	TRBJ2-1	ASSLVLSRRESYNEQF
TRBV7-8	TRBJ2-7	ASRHTTGGASYEQY
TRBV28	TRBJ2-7	ATLTGGTSYEQY
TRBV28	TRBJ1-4	PHQGGVDPTNEKLF
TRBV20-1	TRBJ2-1	SARDAGGVGDEQF
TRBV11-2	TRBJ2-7	ASSQPQGGREQY
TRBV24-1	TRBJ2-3	ATSDLGRGPDTQY
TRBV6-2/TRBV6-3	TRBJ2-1	ASSRAGAFYNEQF
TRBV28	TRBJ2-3	ASSFSAGATDTQY
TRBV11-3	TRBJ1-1	ASSLDGGMNTEAF
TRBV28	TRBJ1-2	ASSQGSRGYGYT
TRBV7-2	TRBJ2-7	ASSSGVYEQY
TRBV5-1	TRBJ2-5	ASSLEGRRETQY
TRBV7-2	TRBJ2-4	ASSLVSGSAKNIQY
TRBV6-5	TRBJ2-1	ASSYSPSDSYNEQF
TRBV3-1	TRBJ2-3	ASSQEGGTDTQY
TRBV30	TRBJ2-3	AWGSGGAADTQY
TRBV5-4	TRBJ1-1	TSSPKTGVFTEAF
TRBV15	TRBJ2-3	ATSQTSGSIDTQY
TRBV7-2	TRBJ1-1	ASPQGPNTEAF
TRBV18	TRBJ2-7	ASSPVGDYEQY
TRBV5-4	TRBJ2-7	ASSPGAGRPYEQY
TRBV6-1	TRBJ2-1	ASSERANNEQF
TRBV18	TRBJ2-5	ASTPGRQETQY
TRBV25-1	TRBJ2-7	ASPVRGRTSGYEQY
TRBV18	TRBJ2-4	ASSAGSPIQY
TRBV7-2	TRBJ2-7	ASSVDRGYSYEQY